This entry concerns a single T cell receptor beta chain. This entry comes from a study of blood T cell repertoires in COVID-19. The table came from immunoSEQ multiplex PCR; TCRdb's copy has only in-frame clones and leaves some out. The sample lists about 250,000 clones; about 88% were seen once. The CDR3 length is 15 residues. Trimming cost V 5 bases and J 9 bases, with 20 bases left between them. Germline V gene lookup returns CDR1 MDHEN and CDR2 SYDVKM. This chain joins TRBV28 and TRBJ1-5; perhaps TRBD1 as D (5 bases). The material sequenced was PBMCs or T cells enriched from blood (not recorded which). The sequence was obtained from a woman aged 45-65 years who had recovered from COVID-19. The CDR3 DNA reads as TGTGCCAGCAGTCCCCCCGGAGGGGATTTTCGGCCCCAGCATTTT. Amino acid sequence: CASSPPGGDFRPQHF.